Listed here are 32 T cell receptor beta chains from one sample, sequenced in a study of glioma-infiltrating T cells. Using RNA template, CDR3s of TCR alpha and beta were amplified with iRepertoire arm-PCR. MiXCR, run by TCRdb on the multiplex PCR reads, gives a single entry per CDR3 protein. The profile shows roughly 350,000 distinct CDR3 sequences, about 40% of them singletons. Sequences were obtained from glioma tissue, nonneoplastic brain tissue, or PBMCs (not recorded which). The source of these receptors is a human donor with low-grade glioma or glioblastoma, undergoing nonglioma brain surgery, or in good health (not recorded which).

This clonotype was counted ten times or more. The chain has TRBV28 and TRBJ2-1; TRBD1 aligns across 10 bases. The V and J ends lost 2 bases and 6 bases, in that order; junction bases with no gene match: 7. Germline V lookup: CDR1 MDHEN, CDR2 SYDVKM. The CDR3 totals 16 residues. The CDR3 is CASSLNWDRGGNEQFF. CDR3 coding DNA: TGTGCCAGCAGTTTAAATTGGGACAGGGGTGGCAATGAGCAGTTCTTC.

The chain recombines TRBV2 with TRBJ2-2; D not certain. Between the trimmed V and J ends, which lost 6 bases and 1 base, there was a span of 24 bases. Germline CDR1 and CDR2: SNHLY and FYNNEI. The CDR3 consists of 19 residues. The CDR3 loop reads CASSVERLPDLMNTGELFF. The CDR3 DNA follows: TGTGCCAGCAGCGTAGAAAGACTGCCAGATTTAATGAACACCGGGGAGCTGTTTTTT.

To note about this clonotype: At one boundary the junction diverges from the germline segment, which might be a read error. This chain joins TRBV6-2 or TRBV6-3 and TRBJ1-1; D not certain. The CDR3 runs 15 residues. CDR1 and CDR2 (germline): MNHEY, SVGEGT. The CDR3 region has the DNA TGTGCCAGCTCTGGACTATTCAATTTGAACACTGGAGCTCTCTTT. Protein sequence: CASSGLFNLNTGALF.

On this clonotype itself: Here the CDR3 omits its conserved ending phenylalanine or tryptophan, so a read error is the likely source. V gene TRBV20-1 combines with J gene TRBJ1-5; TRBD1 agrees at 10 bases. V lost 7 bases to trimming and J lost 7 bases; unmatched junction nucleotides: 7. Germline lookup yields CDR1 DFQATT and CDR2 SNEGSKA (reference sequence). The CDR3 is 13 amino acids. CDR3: CSVGTGDRQPQHL. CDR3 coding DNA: TGCAGTGTCGGGACAGGGGACAGACAGCCCCAGCATCTT.

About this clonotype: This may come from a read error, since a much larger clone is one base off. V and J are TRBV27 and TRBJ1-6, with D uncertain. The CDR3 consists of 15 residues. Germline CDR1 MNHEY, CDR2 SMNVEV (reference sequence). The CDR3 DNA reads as TGTGCCAGCAGTTTATTCACGGATTATAATCCACCCCTCCACTTT. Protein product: CASSLFTDYNPPLHF.

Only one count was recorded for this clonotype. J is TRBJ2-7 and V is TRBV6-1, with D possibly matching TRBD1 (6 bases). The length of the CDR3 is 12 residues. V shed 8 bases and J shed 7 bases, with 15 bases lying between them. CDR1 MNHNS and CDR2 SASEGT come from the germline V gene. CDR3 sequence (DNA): TGTGCCAGCTCGGACAGACCCAATGAGCAGTACTTC. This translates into CASSDRPNEQYF.

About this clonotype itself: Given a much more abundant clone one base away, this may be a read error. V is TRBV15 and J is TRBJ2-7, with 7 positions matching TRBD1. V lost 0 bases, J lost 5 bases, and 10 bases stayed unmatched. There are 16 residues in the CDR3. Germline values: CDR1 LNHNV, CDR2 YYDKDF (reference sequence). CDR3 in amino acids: CATSRDLGTVFHEQYF. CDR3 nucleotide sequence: TGTGCCACCAGCAGAGATTTAGGGACAGTTTTCCACGAGCAGTACTTC. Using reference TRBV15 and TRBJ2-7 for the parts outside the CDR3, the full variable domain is DAMVIQNPRYQVTQFGKPVTLSCSQTLNHNVMYWYQQKSSQAPKLLFHYYDKDFNNEADTPDNFQSRRPNTSFCFLDIRSPGLGDTAMYLCATSRDLGTVFHEQYFGPGTRLTVT.

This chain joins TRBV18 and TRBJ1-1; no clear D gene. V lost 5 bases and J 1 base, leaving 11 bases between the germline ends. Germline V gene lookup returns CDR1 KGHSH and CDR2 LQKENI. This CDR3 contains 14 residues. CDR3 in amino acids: CASSSNWENTEAFF. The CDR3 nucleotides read TGTGCCAGCTCATCGAATTGGGAGAACACTGAAGCTTTCTTT.

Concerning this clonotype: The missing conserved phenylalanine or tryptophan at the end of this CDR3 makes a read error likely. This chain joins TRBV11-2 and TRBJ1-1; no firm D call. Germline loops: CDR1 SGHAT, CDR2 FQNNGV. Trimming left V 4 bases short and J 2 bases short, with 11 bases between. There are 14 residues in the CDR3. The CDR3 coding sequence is TGTGCCAGCAGCTCCACCCGGGAAAACACTGAAGCTTTCCTT. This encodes CASSSTRENTEAFL.

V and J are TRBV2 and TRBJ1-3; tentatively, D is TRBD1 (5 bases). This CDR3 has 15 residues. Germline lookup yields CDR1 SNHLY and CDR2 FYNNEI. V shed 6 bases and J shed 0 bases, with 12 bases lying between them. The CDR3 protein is CASRTGTGSGNTIYF. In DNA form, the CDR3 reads TGTGCCAGCAGGACCGGGACCGGCTCTGGAAACACCATATATTTT.

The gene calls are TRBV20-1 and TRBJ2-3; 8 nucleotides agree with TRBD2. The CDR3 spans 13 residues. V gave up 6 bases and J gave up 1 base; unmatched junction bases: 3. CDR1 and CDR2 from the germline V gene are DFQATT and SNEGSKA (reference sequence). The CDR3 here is CSAPTSGTDTQYF. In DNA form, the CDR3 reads TGCAGTGCACCGACTAGCGGCACAGATACGCAGTATTTT.

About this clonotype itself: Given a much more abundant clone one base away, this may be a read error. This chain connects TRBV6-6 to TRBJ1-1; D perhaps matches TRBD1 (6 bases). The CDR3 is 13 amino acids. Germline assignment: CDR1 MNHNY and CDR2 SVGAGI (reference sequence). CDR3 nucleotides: TGTGCCAACAGTGTCGAGGGGGGCACTGAAGCTTTCTTT. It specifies CANSVEGGTEAFF.

Here the CDR3 DNA reads TGTGCCAGCAGCCAGGACAGGGTCGTGCAGTACTTC. Protein: CASSQDRVVQYF. The chain carries TRBV5-4 and TRBJ2-7; TRBD1 aligns across 8 bases. Germline CDR1 reads SGHNT; CDR2 reads YYREEE (reference sequence). With V trimmed by 4 bases and J by 9 bases, 6 bases remained unmatched. The CDR3 contains 12 residues. The full variable domain, its missing parts supplied by reference TRBV5-4 and TRBJ2-7, is ETGVTQSPTHLIKTRGQQVTLRCSSQSGHNTVSWYQQALGQGPQFIFQYYREEENGRGNFPPRFSGLQFPNYSSELNVNALELDDSALYLCASSQDRVVQYFGPGTRLTVT.

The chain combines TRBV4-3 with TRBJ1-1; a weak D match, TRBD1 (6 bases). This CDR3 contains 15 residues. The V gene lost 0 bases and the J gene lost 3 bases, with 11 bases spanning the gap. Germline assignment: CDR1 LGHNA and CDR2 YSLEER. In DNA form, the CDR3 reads TGCGCCAGCAGCCAAGACGGGGGGCGGGACACTGAAGCTTTCTTT. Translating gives CASSQDGGRDTEAFF.

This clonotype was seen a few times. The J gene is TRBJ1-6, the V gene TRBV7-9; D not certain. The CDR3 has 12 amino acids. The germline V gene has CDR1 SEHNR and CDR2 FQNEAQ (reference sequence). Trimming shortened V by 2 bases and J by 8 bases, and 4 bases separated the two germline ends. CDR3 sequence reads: CASSLIDSPLHF. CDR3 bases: TGTGCCAGCAGCTTAATTGATTCACCCCTCCACTTT.

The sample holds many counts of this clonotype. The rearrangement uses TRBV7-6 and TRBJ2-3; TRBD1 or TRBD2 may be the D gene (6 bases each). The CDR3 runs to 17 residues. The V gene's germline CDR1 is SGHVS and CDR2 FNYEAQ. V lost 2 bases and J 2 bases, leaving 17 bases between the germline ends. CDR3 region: CASSLFPDSGSTDTQYF. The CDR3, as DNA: TGTGCCAGCAGCTTATTCCCGGACAGCGGGTCCACAGATACGCAGTATTTT. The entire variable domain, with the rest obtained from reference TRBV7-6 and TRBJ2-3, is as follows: GAGVSQSPRYKVTKRGQDVALRCDPISGHVSLYWYRQALGQGPEFLTYFNYEAQQDKSGLPNDRFSAERPEGSISTLTIQRTEQRDSAMYRCASSLFPDSGSTDTQYFGPGTRLTVL.

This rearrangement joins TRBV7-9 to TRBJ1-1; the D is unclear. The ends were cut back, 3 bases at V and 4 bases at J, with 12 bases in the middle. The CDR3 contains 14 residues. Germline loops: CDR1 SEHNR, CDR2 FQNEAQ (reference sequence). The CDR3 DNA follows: TGTGCCAGCAGCTTCGAGTACAGTGGCACTGAAGCTTTCTTT. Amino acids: CASSFEYSGTEAFF. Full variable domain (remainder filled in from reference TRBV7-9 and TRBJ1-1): DTGVSQNPRHKITKRGQNVTFRCDPISEHNRLYWYRQTLGQGPEFLTYFQNEAQLEKSRLLSDRFSAERPKGSFSTLEIQRTEQGDSAMYLCASSFEYSGTEAFFGQGTRLTVV.

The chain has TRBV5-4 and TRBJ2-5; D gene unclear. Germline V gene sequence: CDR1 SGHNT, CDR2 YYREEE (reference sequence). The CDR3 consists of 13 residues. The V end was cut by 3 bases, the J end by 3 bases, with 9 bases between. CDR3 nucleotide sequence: TGTGCCAGCAGCTCCCCACCAGAAGAGACCCAGTACTTC. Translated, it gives CASSSPPEETQYF.

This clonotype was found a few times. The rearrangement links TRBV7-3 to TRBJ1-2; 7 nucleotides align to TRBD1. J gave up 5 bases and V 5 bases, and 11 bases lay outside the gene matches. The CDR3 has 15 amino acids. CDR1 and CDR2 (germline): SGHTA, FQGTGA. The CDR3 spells CASSPPGGRVYGYTF. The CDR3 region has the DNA TGTGCCAGCAGCCCCCCAGGGGGAAGGGTATATGGCTACACCTTC.

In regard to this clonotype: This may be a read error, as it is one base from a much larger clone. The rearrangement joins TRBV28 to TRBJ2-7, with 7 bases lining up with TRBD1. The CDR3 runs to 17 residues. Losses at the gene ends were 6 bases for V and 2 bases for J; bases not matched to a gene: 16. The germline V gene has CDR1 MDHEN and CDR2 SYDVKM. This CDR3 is CASRWNQGTVNTYEQYF. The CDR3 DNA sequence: TGTGCCAGCAGGTGGAATCAAGGGACAGTCAATACCTACGAGCAGTACTTC.

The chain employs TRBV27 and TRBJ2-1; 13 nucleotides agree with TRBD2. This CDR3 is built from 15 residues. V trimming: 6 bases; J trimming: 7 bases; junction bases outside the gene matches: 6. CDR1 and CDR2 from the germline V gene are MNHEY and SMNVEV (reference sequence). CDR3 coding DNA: TGTGCCAGCAGCACCAAGACTAGCGGGAGGAATGAGCAGTTCTTC. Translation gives CASSTKTSGRNEQFF.

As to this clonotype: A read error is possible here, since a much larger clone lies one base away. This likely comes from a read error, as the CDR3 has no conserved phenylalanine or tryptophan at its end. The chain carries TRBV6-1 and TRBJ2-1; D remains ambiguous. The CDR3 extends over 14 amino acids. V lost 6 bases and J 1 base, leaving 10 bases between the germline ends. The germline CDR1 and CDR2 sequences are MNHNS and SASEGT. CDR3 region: CASRSLQSYNEQFI. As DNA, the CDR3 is TGTGCCAGCAGGAGCTTGCAATCCTACAATGAGCAGTTCATC.

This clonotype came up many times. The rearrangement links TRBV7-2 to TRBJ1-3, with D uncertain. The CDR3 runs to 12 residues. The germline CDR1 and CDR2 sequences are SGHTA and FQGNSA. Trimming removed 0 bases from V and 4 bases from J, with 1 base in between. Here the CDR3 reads CASSLAGNTIYF. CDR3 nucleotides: TGTGCCAGCAGCTTAGCAGGAAACACCATATATTTT. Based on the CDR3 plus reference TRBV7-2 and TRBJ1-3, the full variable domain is GAGVSQSPSNKVTEKGKDVELRCDPISGHTALYWYRQSLGQGLEFLIYFQGNSAPDKSGLPSDRFSAERTGGSVSTLTIQRTQQEDSAVYLCASSLAGNTIYFGEGSWLTVV.

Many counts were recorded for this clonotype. CDR3: CASSEQGKGNEQFF. Here the CDR3 DNA reads TGTGCCAGCAGTGAACAGGGGAAGGGCAATGAGCAGTTCTTC. The chain couples TRBV6-1 to TRBJ2-1; the D gene is possibly TRBD1 (6 bases). The CDR3 runs 14 residues. From germline, CDR1 is MNHNS and CDR2 SASEGT. V was shortened by 2 bases and J by 6 bases, with 11 bases between the two germline ends.

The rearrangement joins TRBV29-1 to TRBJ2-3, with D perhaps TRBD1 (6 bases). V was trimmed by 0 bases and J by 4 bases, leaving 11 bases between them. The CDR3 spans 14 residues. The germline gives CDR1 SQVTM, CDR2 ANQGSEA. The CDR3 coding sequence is TGCAGCGTTGAAGATCGGGCAGGGGCAGATACGCAGTATTTT. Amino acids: CSVEDRAGADTQYF.

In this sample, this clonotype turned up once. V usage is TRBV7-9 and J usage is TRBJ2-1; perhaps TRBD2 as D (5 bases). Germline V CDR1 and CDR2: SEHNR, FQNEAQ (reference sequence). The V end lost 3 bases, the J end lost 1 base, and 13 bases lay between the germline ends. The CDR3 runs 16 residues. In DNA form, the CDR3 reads TGTGCCAGCAGCTTCCCAATTAGGGAGTCCTACAATGAGCAGTTCTTC. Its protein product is CASSFPIRESYNEQFF.

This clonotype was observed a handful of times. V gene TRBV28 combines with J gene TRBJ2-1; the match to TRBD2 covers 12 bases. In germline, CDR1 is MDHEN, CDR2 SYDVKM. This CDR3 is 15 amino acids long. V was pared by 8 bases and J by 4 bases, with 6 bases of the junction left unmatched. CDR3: CASGAGLAGYNEQFF. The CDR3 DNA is TGTGCCAGCGGGGCAGGACTAGCGGGGTACAATGAGCAGTTCTTC.

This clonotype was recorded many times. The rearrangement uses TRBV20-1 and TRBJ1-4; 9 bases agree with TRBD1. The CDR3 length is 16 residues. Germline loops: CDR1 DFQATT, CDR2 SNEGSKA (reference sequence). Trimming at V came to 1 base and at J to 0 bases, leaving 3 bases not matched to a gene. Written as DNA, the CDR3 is TGCAGTGCTAGAGGGACAGGGGCCCCAACTAATGAAAAACTGTTTTTT. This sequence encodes CSARGTGAPTNEKLFF.

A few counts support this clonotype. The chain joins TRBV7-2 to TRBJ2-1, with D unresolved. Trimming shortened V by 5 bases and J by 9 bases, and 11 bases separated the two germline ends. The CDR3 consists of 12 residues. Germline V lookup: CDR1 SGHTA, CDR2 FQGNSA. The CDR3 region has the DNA TGTGCCAGCAGCAGGCGAGGCGGTGAGCAGTTCTTC. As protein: CASSRRGGEQFF.

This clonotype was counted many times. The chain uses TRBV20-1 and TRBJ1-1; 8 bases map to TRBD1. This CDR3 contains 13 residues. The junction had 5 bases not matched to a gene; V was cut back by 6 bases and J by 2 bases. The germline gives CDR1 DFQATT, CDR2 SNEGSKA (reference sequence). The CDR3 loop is CSAEDRVNTEAFF. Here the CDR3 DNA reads TGCAGTGCCGAGGACAGGGTAAACACTGAAGCTTTCTTT.

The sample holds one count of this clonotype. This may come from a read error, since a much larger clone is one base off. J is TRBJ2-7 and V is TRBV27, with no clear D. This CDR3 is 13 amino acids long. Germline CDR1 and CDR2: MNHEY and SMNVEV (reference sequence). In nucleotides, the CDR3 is TGTGCCAGCAGTGTAAGCCCCACCTACGAGCAGTGCTTC. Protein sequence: CASSVSPTYEQCF.

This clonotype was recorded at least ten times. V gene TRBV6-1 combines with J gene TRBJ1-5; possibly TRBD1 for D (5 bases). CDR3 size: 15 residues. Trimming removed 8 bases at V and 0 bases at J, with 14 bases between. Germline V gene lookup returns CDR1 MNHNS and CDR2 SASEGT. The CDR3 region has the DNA TGTGCCAGCCGGGGATGGGGGGATAGCAATCAGCCCCAGCATTTT. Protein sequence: CASRGWGDSNQPQHF.